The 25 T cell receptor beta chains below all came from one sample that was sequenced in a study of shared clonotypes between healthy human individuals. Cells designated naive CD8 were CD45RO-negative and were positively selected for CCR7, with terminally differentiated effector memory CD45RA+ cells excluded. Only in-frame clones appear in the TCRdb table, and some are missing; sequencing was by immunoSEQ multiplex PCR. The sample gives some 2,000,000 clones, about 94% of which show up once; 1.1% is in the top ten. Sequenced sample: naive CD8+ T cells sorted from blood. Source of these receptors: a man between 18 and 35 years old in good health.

The CDR3 spells CASSPTGGTYGYTF. CDR3 bases: TGTGCCAGCAGTCCGACAGGGGGGACCTATGGCTACACCTTC. This chain uses TRBV6-5 with TRBJ1-2, with 9 bases matching TRBD1. The junction had 5 bases not matched to a gene; V was cut back by 5 bases and J by 4 bases. Germline V gene sequence: CDR1 MNHEY, CDR2 SVGAGI. The CDR3 has 14 amino acids.

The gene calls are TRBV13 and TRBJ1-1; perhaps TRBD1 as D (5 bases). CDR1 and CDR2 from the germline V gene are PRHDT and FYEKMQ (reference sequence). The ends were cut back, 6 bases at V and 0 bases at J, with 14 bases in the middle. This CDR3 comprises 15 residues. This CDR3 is CASRSGTVMNTEAFF. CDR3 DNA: TGTGCCAGCAGATCGGGGACCGTTATGAACACTGAAGCTTTCTTT.

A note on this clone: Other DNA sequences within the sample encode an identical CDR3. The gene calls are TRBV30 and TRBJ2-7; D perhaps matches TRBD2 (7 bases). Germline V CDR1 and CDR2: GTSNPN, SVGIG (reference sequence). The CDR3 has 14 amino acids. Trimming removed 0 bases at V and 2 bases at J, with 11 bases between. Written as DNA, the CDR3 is TGTGCCTGGAGTGTAGGGGGGGGTCCCTACGAGCAGTACTTC. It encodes CAWSVGGGPYEQYF.

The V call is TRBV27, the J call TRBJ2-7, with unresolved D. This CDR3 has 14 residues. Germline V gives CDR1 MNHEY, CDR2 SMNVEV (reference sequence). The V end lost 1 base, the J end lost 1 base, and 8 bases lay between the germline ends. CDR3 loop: CASSLWGMSYEQYF. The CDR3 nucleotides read TGTGCCAGCAGTTTATGGGGAATGTCCTACGAGCAGTACTTC.

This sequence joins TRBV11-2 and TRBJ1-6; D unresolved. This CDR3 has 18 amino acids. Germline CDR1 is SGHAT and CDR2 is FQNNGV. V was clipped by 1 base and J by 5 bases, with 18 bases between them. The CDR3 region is CASSLGADGPLDNSPLHF. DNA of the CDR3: TGTGCCAGCAGCTTAGGGGCCGACGGGCCTCTAGATAATTCACCCCTCCACTTT. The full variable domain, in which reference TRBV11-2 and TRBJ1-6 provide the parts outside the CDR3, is EAGVAQSPRYKIIEKRQSVAFWCNPISGHATLYWYQQILGQGPKLLIQFQNNGVVDDSQLPKDRFSAERLKGVDSTLKIQPAKLEDSAVYLCASSLGADGPLDNSPLHFGNGTRLTVT.

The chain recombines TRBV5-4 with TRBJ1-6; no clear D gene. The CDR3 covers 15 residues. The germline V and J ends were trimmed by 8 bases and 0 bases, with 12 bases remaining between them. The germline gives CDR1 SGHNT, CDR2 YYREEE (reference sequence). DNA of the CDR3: TGTGCCAGTGCCAAACACAGCTCCTATAATTCACCCCTCCACTTT. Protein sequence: CASAKHSSYNSPLHF.

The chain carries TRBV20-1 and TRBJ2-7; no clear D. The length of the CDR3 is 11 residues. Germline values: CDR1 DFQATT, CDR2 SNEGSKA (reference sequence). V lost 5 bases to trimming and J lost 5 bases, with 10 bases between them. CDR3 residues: CSALINDEQYF. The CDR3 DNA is TGCAGTGCTCTAATTAACGACGAGCAGTACTTC.

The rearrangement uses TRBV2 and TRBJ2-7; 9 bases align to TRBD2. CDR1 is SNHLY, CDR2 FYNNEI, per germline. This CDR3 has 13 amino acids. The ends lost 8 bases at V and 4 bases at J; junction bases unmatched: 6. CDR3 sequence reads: CASVGLAPYEQYF. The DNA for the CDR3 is TGTGCCAGCGTTGGACTAGCGCCATACGAGCAGTACTTC. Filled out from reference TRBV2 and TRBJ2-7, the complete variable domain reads EPEVTQTPSHQVTQMGQEVILRCVPISNHLYFYWYRQILGQKVEFLVSFYNNEISEKSEIFDDQFSVERPDGSNFTLKIRSTKLEDSAMYFCASVGLAPYEQYFGPGTRLTVT.

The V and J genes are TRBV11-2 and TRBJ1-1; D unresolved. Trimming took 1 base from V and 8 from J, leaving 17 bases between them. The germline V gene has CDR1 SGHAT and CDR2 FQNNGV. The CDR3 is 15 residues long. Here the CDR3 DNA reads TGTGCCAGCAGCTTAGTGTACGCAAGCGAGGAAGAAGCTTTCTTT. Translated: CASSLVYASEEEAFF.

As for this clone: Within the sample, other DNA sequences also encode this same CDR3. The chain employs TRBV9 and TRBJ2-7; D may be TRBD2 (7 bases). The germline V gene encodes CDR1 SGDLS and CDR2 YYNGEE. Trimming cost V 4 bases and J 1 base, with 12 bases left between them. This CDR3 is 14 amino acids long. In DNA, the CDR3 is TGTGCCAGCAGCCCGGGGGGCGGTTCCTACGAGCAGTACTTC. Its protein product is CASSPGGGSYEQYF. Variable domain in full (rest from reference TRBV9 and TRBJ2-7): DSGVTQTPKHLITATGQRVTLRCSPRSGDLSVYWYQQSLDQGLQFLIQYYNGEERAKGNILERFSAQQFPDLHSELNLSSLELGDSALYFCASSPGGGSYEQYFGPGTRLTVT.

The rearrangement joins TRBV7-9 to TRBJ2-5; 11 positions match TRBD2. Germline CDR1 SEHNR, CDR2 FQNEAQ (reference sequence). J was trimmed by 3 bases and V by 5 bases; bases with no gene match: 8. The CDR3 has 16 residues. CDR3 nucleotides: TGTGCCAGCAGCCCAGGACTAGCGGGCGATAAAGAGACCCAGTACTTC. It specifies CASSPGLAGDKETQYF.

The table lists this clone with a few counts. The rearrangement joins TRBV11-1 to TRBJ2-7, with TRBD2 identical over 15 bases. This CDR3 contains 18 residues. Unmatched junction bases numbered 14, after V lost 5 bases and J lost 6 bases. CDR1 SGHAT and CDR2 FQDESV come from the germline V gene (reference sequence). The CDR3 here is CASSRQRLRTSGRGEQYF. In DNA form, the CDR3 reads TGTGCCAGCAGCCGACAGCGCCTTCGGACTAGCGGGAGGGGCGAGCAGTACTTC.

CDR3 DNA: TGTGCCAGTAGTATCACCCAGGGCACAGATACGCAGTATTTT. Amino acid sequence: CASSITQGTDTQYF. The gene calls are TRBV19 and TRBJ2-3; D unresolved. Trimming removed 3 bases at V and 1 base at J, with 8 bases between. CDR1 is LNHDA and CDR2 is SQIVND in the germline V gene (reference sequence). The CDR3 loop spans 14 amino acids.

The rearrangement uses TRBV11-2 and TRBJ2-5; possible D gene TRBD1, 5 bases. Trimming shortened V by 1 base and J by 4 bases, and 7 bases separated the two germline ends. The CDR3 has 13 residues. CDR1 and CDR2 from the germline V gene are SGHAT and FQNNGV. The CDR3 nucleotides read TGTGCCAGCAGCTTAGTGCAGGGAGAGACCCAGTACTTC. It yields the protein CASSLVQGETQYF. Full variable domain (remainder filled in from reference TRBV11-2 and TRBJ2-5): EAGVAQSPRYKIIEKRQSVAFWCNPISGHATLYWYQQILGQGPKLLIQFQNNGVVDDSQLPKDRFSAERLKGVDSTLKIQPAKLEDSAVYLCASSLVQGETQYFGPGTRLLVL.

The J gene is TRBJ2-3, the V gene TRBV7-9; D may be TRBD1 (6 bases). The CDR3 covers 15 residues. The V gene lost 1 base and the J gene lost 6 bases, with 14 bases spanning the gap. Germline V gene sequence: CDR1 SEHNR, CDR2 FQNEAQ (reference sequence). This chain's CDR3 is CASSLGGLGQDTQYF. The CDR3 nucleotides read TGTGCCAGCAGCTTAGGGGGGCTAGGCCAGGATACGCAGTATTTT.

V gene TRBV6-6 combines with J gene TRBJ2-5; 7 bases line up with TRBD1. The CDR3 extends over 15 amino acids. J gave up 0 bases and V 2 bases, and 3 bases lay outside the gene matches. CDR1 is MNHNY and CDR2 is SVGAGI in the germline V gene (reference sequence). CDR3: CASSYPDRYQETQYF. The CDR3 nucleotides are TGTGCCAGCAGTTACCCGGACAGGTACCAAGAGACCCAGTACTTC.

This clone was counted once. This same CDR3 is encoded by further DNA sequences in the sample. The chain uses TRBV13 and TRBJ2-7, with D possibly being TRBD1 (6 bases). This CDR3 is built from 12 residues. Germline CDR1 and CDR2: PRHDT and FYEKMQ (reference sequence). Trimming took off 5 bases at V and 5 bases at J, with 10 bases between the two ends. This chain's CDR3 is CASSQQGDEQYF. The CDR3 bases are TGTGCCAGCAGCCAACAGGGCGACGAGCAGTACTTC.

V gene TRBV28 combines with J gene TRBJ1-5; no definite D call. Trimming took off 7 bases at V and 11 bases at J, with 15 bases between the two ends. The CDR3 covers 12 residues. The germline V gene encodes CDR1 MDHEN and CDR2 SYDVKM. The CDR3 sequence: CASNVGGSAQHF. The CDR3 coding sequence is TGTGCCAGCAACGTAGGAGGGTCAGCCCAGCATTTT. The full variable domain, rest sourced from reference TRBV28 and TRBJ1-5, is DVKVTQSSRYLVKRTGEKVFLECVQDMDHENMFWYRQDPGLGLRLIYFSYDVKMKEKGDIPEGYSVSREKKERFSLILESASTNQTSMYLCASNVGGSAQHFGDGTRLSIL.

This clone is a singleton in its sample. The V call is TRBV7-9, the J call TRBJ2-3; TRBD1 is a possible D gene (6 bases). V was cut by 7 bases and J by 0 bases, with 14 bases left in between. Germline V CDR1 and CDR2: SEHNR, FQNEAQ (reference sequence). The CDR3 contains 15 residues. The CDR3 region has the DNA TGTGCCAGCACCCCACAGGGTCGGAGCACAGATACGCAGTATTTT. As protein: CASTPQGRSTDTQYF.

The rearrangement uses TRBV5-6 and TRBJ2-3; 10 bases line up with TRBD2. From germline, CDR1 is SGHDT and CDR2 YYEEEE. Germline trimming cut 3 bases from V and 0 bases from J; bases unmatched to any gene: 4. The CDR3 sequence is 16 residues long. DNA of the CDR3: TGTGCCAGCAGCTGGGAACTAGCGGGAAGCACAGATACGCAGTATTTT. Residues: CASSWELAGSTDTQYF.

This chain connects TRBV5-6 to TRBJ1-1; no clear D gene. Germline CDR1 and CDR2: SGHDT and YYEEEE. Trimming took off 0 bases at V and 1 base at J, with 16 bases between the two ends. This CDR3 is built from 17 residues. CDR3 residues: CASSLAVWGSENTEAFF. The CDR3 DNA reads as TGTGCCAGCAGCTTGGCGGTATGGGGAAGTGAGAACACTGAAGCTTTCTTT.

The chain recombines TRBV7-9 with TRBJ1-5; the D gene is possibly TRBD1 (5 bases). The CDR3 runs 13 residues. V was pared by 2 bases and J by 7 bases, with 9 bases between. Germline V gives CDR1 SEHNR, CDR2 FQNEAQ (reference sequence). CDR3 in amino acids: CASSLQGEQPQHF. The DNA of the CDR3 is TGTGCCAGCAGCTTACAAGGGGAGCAGCCCCAGCATTTT.

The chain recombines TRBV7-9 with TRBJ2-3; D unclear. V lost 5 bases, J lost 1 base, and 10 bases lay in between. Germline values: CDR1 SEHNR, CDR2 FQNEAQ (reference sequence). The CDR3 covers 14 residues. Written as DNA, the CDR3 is TGTGCCAGCAGCCCCGCCCTTGGCACAGATACGCAGTATTTT. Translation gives CASSPALGTDTQYF.

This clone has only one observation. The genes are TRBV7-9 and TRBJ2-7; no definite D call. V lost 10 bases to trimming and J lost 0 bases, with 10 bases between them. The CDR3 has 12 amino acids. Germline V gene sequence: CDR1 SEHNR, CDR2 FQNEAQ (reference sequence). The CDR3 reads CAIIDDSYEQYF. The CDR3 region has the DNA TGTGCCATCATCGACGACTCCTACGAGCAGTACTTC.

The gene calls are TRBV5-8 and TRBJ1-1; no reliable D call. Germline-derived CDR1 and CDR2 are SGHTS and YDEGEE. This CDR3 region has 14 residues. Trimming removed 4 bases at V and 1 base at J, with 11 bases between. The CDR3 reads CASSLLDGNTEAFF. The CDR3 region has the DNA TGTGCCAGCAGCCTTTTGGACGGGAACACTGAAGCTTTCTTT.